This is a list of T cell receptor beta chains from one sample in a study of OX40 agonist ivuxolimab in advanced cancers. Here immunoSEQ multiplex PCR was the method, and the copy in TCRdb shows in-frame clones only, minus some. Of approximately 84,000 clones listed, 70% to 90% were seen once; the top ten hold around 0.97%. The specimen was CD4+ or CD8+ T cells sorted from blood, collected in a trial of the OX40 agonist ivuxolimab. The source is an adult with an advanced solid tumor such as melanoma, head and neck, liver or kidney cancer. The CDR3 runs from the conserved cysteine through the conserved F or W. The D gene is left open where the match is weak. Clone size is given for some rows only: seen once, a few or many times, or a class if the clone is expanded.

-	TRBV4-1	TRBJ1-4	-	TGCGCCAGCAGCCAGGTCGCGGGGACATTGGAAAAACTGTTTTTT	CASSQVAGTLEKLFF
-	TRBV9	TRBJ1-5	-	TGTGCCAGCAGCCTATCACCTATTAGCAATCAGCCCCAGCATTTT	CASSLSPISNQPQHF
-	TRBV5-1	TRBJ1-1	-	TGCGCCAGCAGCTTGTGGCAGGGGAACACTGAAGCTTTCTTT	CASSLWQGNTEAFF
TRBD2	TRBV18	TRBJ2-7	-	TGTGCCAGCTCAATTAGCGGGAGTTACGAGCAGTACTTC	CASSISGSYEQYF
-	TRBV10-3	TRBJ1-2	-	TGTGCCGTTCGGGACGATGGCTACACCTTC	CAVRDDGYTF
TRBD1	TRBV6-5	TRBJ1-6	-	TGTGCCAGCAGTCGTGCCGAGACAGGGGCTTCACCCCTCCACTTT	CASSRAETGASPLHF
TRBD1	TRBV6-5	TRBJ1-2	-	TGTGCCAGCAGTTGGGGGGGACAGGGCTATGGCTACACCTTC	CASSWGGQGYGYTF
-	TRBV9	TRBJ2-7	-	TGTGCCAGCAGCATACATTCGGGGAACTCCTACGAGCAGTACTTC	CASSIHSGNSYEQYF
TRBD2	TRBV10-1	TRBJ2-3	-	TGCGCCAGCAGTGCGGTGGCTAGCGGGGGAGTGTCAGATACGCAGTATTTT	CASSAVASGGVSDTQYF
-	TRBV5-1	TRBJ2-2	-	TGCGCCAGCAGCCAAACAGGGAAGGACACCGGGGAGCTGTTTTTT	CASSQTGKDTGELFF
-	TRBV21-1	TRBJ2-5	-	TGTGCCAGCAGCAAAGGTTTAGGGACAGGGCCCCACAAAAAACAAGAGACCCAGTACTTC	CASSKGLGTGPHKKQETQYF
-	TRBV20-1	TRBJ1-4	once	TGCAGTGCTTCACTGGGGGAAAAACTGTTTTTT	CSASLGEKLFF
-	TRBV2	TRBJ1-3	-	TGTGCCAGCAGTGAGAGGAACTCTGGAAACACCATATATTTT	CASSERNSGNTIYF
TRBD1	TRBV5-1	TRBJ2-4	-	TGCGCCAGCAGCTTCCAACAGGGGGGTCAAAACATTCAGTACTTC	CASSFQQGGQNIQYF
TRBD2	TRBV11-2	TRBJ2-1	once	TGTGCCAGCAGCTTAGAAAGGGGACTAGCCGGGTACAATGAGCAGTTCTTC	CASSLERGLAGYNEQFF
-	TRBV5-8	TRBJ1-2	once	TGTGCCAGCAGCTTGGAAGCCTCCCCGAAGGGCTACACCTTC	CASSLEASPKGYTF
-	TRBV28	TRBJ2-7	-	TGTGCCAGCAGTTTATCAGGGGTTAGCTACGAGCAGTACTTC	CASSLSGVSYEQYF
TRBD1	TRBV7-2	TRBJ2-3	-	TGTGCCAGCAGCTCGACAGGGGCAGATACGCAGTATTTT	CASSSTGADTQYF
TRBD1	TRBV6-6	TRBJ2-7	few	TGTGCCAGCAGCCTTTGGACAGGGGGCAACGAGCAGTACTTC	CASSLWTGGNEQYF
TRBD1	TRBV7-6	TRBJ2-3	-	TGTGCCAGCAGCTTAGCCCGCTTGGGACAGGGTCAAGATACGCAGTATTTT	CASSLARLGQGQDTQYF
-	TRBV6-1	TRBJ2-7	-	TGTGCCAGCACCGAGGGGTGGACCTACGAGCAGTACTTC	CASTEGWTYEQYF
TRBD1	TRBV7-2	TRBJ1-4	few	TGTGCCAGCAGCTTAGGGGTGACAGGGGGTAGGAGGGAAAAACTGTTTTTT	CASSLGVTGGRREKLFF
-	TRBV5-8	TRBJ1-2	few	TGTGCCAGCAGCCCGGTCCGGCAGGCCAATAACTATGGCTACACCTTC	CASSPVRQANNYGYTF
TRBD2	TRBV27	TRBJ2-3	-	TGTGCCAGCAGTTCTGCGACTAGCGGGAGAACAGATACGCAGTATTTT	CASSSATSGRTDTQYF
TRBD2	TRBV10-3	TRBJ2-1	-	TGTGCCATCAGTCCGGGGACTAGCGGGAAGGGGTACAATGAGCAGTTCTTC	CAISPGTSGKGYNEQFF
TRBD2	TRBV5-1	TRBJ2-3	-	TGCGCCAGCAGCTTGGGGACTAGCGGGAGCACAGATACGCAGTATTTT	CASSLGTSGSTDTQYF